Below are 25 T cell receptor beta chains sequenced from a single sample in a study of post-analysis software for immune sequencing data. Study outcomes and limitations: Roughly five TRBV segments were more frequent in patients than controls; TRBV5-6, TRBV5-1 and TRBV20-1 belonged to this group.

Their antigens are not known. The TCR beta cDNA libraries carried unique molecular identifiers. TCRdb reanalysed the PCR reads using MiXCR and keeps one entry per CDR3 protein. The profile shows roughly 670,000 distinct CDR3 sequences, roughly three fifths of them singletons. Sequenced input: blood. Receptor source: a girl aged 2 to 10 with multiple sclerosis.

The rearrangement links TRBV5-1 to TRBJ2-7; D may be TRBD1 (6 bases). The germline V and J ends were trimmed by 7 bases and 6 bases, with 17 bases remaining between them. Germline CDR1 reads SGHRS; CDR2 reads YFSETQ. CDR3 size: 13 residues. CDR3 coding DNA: TGCGCCAGCCGGGACGCAGGGGCCTCCGAGCAGTACTTC. As protein: CASRDAGASEQYF.

This sequence joins TRBV7-2 and TRBJ2-4; 7 bases agree with TRBD1. The CDR3 consists of 15 residues. Germline CDR1 and CDR2: SGHTA and FQGNSA. The ends lost 5 bases at V and 4 bases at J; junction bases unmatched: 8. CDR3: CASSLGGQAKNIQYF. CDR3 bases: TGTGCCAGCAGCCTAGGAGGACAGGCAAAAAACATTCAGTACTTC. The full variable domain, in which reference TRBV7-2 and TRBJ2-4 provide the parts outside the CDR3, is GAGVSQSPSNKVTEKGKDVELRCDPISGHTALYWYRQSLGQGLEFLIYFQGNSAPDKSGLPSDRFSAERTGGSVSTLTIQRTQQEDSAVYLCASSLGGQAKNIQYFGAGTRLSVL.

The chain employs TRBV12-3 or TRBV12-4 and TRBJ2-1; D ambiguous. This CDR3 contains 13 residues. V lost 7 bases and J lost 12, with 19 bases in between. The CDR3 coding sequence is TGTGCCAGCAATTCTCCGGAAAGGGCTTTGCAGTTCTTC. It codes for CASNSPERALQFF.

The genes are TRBV20-1 and TRBJ2-4; tentatively, D is TRBD1 (6 bases). Germline V CDR1 and CDR2: DFQATT, SNEGSKA (reference sequence). CDR3 length equals 14 residues. The germline V and J ends were trimmed by 0 bases and 9 bases, with 15 bases remaining between them. The DNA for the CDR3 is TGCAGTGCTAGAGATGGCAGGGGTGGTACCATTCAGTACTTC. Its translation: CSARDGRGGTIQYF.

V gene TRBV5-1 combines with J gene TRBJ2-3; 7 nucleotides line up with TRBD1. From germline, CDR1 is SGHRS and CDR2 YFSETQ. The CDR3 spans 16 residues. V was clipped by 0 bases and J by 1 base; unmatched bases: 5. CDR3 in DNA: TGCGCCAGCAGCTTGGGGACAGGCATAGGCACAGATACGCAGTATTTT. Translation gives CASSLGTGIGTDTQYF.

V and J are TRBV2 and TRBJ2-3, with D possibly TRBD2 on 5 matching bases. The CDR3 runs 15 residues. CDR1 SNHLY and CDR2 FYNNEI come from the germline V gene. Trimming took 2 bases from V and 4 from J, leaving 13 bases between them. CDR3 sequence reads: CASSESGEGPDTQYF. CDR3 DNA: TGTGCCAGCAGTGAATCGGGTGAGGGCCCAGATACGCAGTATTTT. The complete variable domain, with remaining parts taken from reference TRBV2 and TRBJ2-3, reads EPEVTQTPSHQVTQMGQEVILRCVPISNHLYFYWYRQILGQKVEFLVSFYNNEISEKSEIFDDQFSVERPDGSNFTLKIRSTKLEDSAMYFCASSESGEGPDTQYFGPGTRLTVL.

This rearrangement joins TRBV15 to TRBJ2-4; tentative D call: TRBD2 (6 bases). Germline loops: CDR1 LNHNV, CDR2 YYDKDF (reference sequence). The CDR3 spans 19 residues. With 3 bases removed from V and 1 base from J, the gap between germline ends came to 22 bases. The CDR3 nucleotides read TGTGCCACCAGCAGCTCGGGTCCCGGAGGGAGTGGCGCCAAAAACATTCAGTACTTC. Translating gives CATSSSGPGGSGAKNIQYF.

There are a few counts of this clonotype. V gene TRBV4-1 combines with J gene TRBJ2-1; 12 bases align to TRBD2. V was pared by 4 bases and J by 6 bases, with 7 bases of the junction left unmatched. Germline CDR1 and CDR2: MGHRA and YSYEKL. The CDR3 loop spans 16 amino acids. CDR3 region: CASSPTSGRSGNEQFF. CDR3 coding DNA: TGCGCCAGCAGCCCCACTAGCGGGAGGTCAGGCAATGAGCAGTTCTTC.

The rearrangement links TRBV12-3 or TRBV12-4 to TRBJ2-3; no firm D call. V was pared by 3 bases and J by 2 bases, with 12 bases between. The CDR3 runs 15 residues. The CDR3 nucleotides read TGTGCCAGCAGTTTTGGGCAGCAAGACACAGATACGCAGTATTTT. This sequence encodes CASSFGQQDTDTQYF.

The genes are TRBV7-9 and TRBJ1-2; D gene ambiguous. The CDR3 consists of 12 residues. Trimming took 4 bases from V and 8 from J, leaving 11 bases between them. Per the germline V gene, CDR1 is SEHNR and CDR2 is FQNEAQ (reference sequence). CDR3: CASSSLGEGYTF. The DNA for the CDR3 is TGTGCCAGCAGCTCCCTGGGAGAGGGCTACACCTTC.

The V call is TRBV9, the J call TRBJ2-3; TRBD1 is a possible D gene (7 bases). Trimming stripped 5 bases from V and 0 bases from J, with 10 bases between. Looked up from germline, CDR1 is SGDLS and CDR2 is YYNGEE. This CDR3 has 14 amino acids. The CDR3 is CASSAGQSTDTQYF. The CDR3 bases are TGTGCCAGCAGTGCGGGACAGAGCACAGATACGCAGTATTTT.

CDR3 loop: CSVRLVTDTQYF. The CDR3 DNA reads TGCAGCGTTAGACTAGTCACAGATACGCAGTATTTT. This chain connects TRBV29-1 to TRBJ2-3, with a weak D call TRBD2 (6 bases). V dropped 5 bases and J dropped 2 bases, with 8 bases sitting between them. Looked up from germline, CDR1 is SQVTM and CDR2 is ANQGSEA. The CDR3 is 12 residues long.

This clonotype was detected once. Relative to the germline gene, one junction end is altered; a read error may explain this. The chain links TRBV7-6 to TRBJ2-3; 9 bases fit TRBD2. CDR1 SGHVS and CDR2 FNYEAQ come from the germline V gene. The CDR3 runs to 17 residues. This CDR3 reads CASSSALGTSRTGTQYF. The DNA of the CDR3 is TGTGCCAGCAGCTCTGCCCTTGGGACTAGCCGCACAGGTACGCAGTATTTT.

The gene calls are TRBV20-1 and TRBJ1-5; D is unresolved. CDR1 DFQATT and CDR2 SNEGSKA come from the germline V gene (reference sequence). The CDR3 has 15 residues. Trimming took 0 bases from V and 5 from J, leaving 14 bases between them. The CDR3 DNA is TGCAGTGCTAGAGATGCGCGGAGGGCCGATCAGCCCCAGCATTTT. It is translated as CSARDARRADQPQHF.

This chain uses TRBV10-2 with TRBJ2-7; D might be TRBD2 (6 bases). Germline loops: CDR1 WSHSY, CDR2 SAAADI. The V end lost 4 bases, the J end lost 5 bases, and 6 bases lay between the germline ends. The CDR3 extends over 11 amino acids. CDR3 DNA: TGCGCCAGCAGTGGCGGGAACGAGCAGTACTTC. This gives the protein CASSGGNEQYF.

The gene calls are TRBV20-1 and TRBJ2-3, with no clear D. Trimming removed 8 bases at V and 6 bases at J, with 9 bases between. The V gene's germline CDR1 is DFQATT and CDR2 SNEGSKA (reference sequence). The CDR3 sequence is 10 residues long. The CDR3 region is CSTRSDTQYF. Written as DNA, the CDR3 is TGCAGTACTCGGTCGGATACGCAGTATTTT.

This clonotype was counted only a few times. V is TRBV7-3 and J is TRBJ2-1; TRBD2 agrees at 15 bases. This CDR3 has 17 amino acids. Germline V gives CDR1 SGHTA, CDR2 FQGTGA. The V gene end was trimmed by 4 bases and the J gene end by 2 bases; junction bases not matched to a gene: 3. The CDR3 DNA reads as TGTGCCAGCAGCTCGGGACTAGCGGGAGGAGCCTACAATGAGCAGTTCTTC. It encodes CASSSGLAGGAYNEQFF.

The chain is built from TRBV10-2 and TRBJ2-7; D gene ambiguous. Germline CDR1 is WSHSY and CDR2 is SAAADI. Trimming stripped 6 bases from V and 0 bases from J, with 18 bases between. The CDR3 is 16 amino acids. The CDR3 sequence is CASREVRKLNSYEQYF. CDR3 nucleotides: TGCGCCAGCAGAGAGGTCCGGAAACTCAACTCCTACGAGCAGTACTTC.

This clonotype was observed once. This chain joins TRBV4-1 and TRBJ1-2; a possible D gene is TRBD1 (5 bases). The length of the CDR3 is 16 residues. Trimming stripped 8 bases from V and 6 bases from J, with 25 bases between. Germline CDR1 MGHRA, CDR2 YSYEKL. Here the CDR3 reads CASDSTRGGPRDGYTF. CDR3 DNA: TGCGCCAGCGACTCCACTCGGGGCGGACCAAGGGATGGCTACACCTTC.

V usage is TRBV4-1 and J usage is TRBJ2-5, with D unresolved. This CDR3 contains 12 residues. Trimming removed 0 bases from V and 6 bases from J, with 5 bases in between. Germline V lookup: CDR1 MGHRA, CDR2 YSYEKL. CDR3 sequence reads: CASSQDSKTQYF. The CDR3 DNA is TGCGCCAGCAGCCAAGACTCGAAGACCCAGTACTTC.

Comment on this clonotype: Its ends do not fully match the called genes, so a read error is possible. The chain links TRBV3-1 to TRBJ1-1, with unresolved D. CDR3 size: 17 residues. Germline V gives CDR1 LGHDT, CDR2 YNNKEL (reference sequence). The chain's CDR3 is CASSQVLSAVGNTEAFF. The CDR3 region has the DNA TGTGCCAGCAGCCAAGTGCTATCGGCAGTCGGGAACACGGAAGCTTTCTTT.

V gene TRBV29-1 combines with J gene TRBJ2-6; possibly TRBD1 or TRBD2 for D (6 bases each). This CDR3 region has 15 residues. Looked up from germline, CDR1 is SQVTM and CDR2 is ANQGSEA. Deletions cut 7 bases from V and 0 bases from J, with 13 bases between. CDR3 residues: CSAGGIFSGANVLTF. CDR3 bases: TGCAGCGCCGGGGGCATCTTCTCTGGGGCCAACGTCCTGACTTTC. Combining the CDR3 with reference TRBV29-1 and TRBJ2-6 gives the whole variable domain SAVISQKPSRDICQRGTSLTIQCQVDSQVTMMFWYRQQPGQSLTLIATANQGSEATYESGFVIDKFPISRPNLTFSTLTVSNMSPEDSSIYLCSAGGIFSGANVLTFGAGSRLTVL.

This rearrangement joins TRBV5-8 to TRBJ2-4, with D tentatively TRBD2 (6 bases). With the DNA end fitting TRBJ2-7 better, the J assignment may be wrong. Germline values: CDR1 SGHTS, CDR2 YDEGEE. The length of the CDR3 is 15 residues. CDR3 nucleotide sequence: TGTGCCAGCAGTCCCAGCAGGACGGGAGTCTACGAGCAGTACTTC. Its protein is CASSPSRTGVYEQYF.

This clonotype was recorded at least ten times. This chain uses TRBV7-8 with TRBJ2-5; 7 bases are a match to TRBD1. Looked up from germline, CDR1 is SGHVS and CDR2 is FQNEAQ. Trimming took 5 bases from V and 5 from J; bases not matched to a gene: 8. The CDR3 length is 14 residues. The DNA of the CDR3 is TGTGCCAGCAGCGTCGGTGACAGGGTTGAGACCCAGTACTTC. Protein product: CASSVGDRVETQYF.

The V and J genes are TRBV10-3 and TRBJ1-1; D not resolved. The CDR3 is made up of 14 amino acids. Germline lookup yields CDR1 ENHRY and CDR2 SYGVKD. V lost 2 bases to trimming and J lost 3 bases, with 10 bases between them. The CDR3 spells CAISEPPTYTEAFF. The CDR3 DNA sequence: TGTGCCATCAGTGAGCCCCCAACCTACACTGAAGCTTTCTTT.